These 14 T cell receptor beta chains were sequenced from one sample in a study of blood T cells in healthy people across ages. The use of a sample-barcoded 5' primer and a J-beta primer mix characterized a second PCR of about 7 to 12 cycles. TCRdb itself ran the 5' RACE reads through MiXCR, one entry per CDR3 protein. Seen here are around 1.1 million distinct CDR3 sequences, about two fifths observed once, and the top ten hold approximately 14%. The sequencing sample was made of blood. These receptor sequences come from a man aged 18 to 29 in good health.

V gene TRBV6-1 combines with J gene TRBJ2-1; D perhaps matches TRBD2 (5 bases). The CDR3 has 15 residues. V lost 2 bases and J 4 bases, leaving 12 bases between the germline ends. Germline values: CDR1 MNHNS, CDR2 SASEGT. CDR3 in DNA: TGTGCCAGCAGTGAATATTCGGGGTATTACAATGAGCAGTTCTTC. This codes for CASSEYSGYYNEQFF.

Only a few counts were recorded for this clonotype. The chain recombines TRBV20-1 with TRBJ1-1, with 8 bases aligning to TRBD1. Germline loops: CDR1 DFQATT, CDR2 SNEGSKA (reference sequence). The length of the CDR3 is 15 residues. The V and J ends lost 6 bases and 1 base, in that order; junction bases with no gene match: 10. The CDR3 loop is CSAPKDREPNTEAFF. The DNA of the CDR3 is TGCAGTGCCCCCAAGGACAGGGAACCGAACACTGAAGCTTTCTTT.

This chain connects TRBV9 to TRBJ1-1; the D gene is possibly TRBD1 (6 bases). This CDR3 is 17 amino acids long. CDR1 is SGDLS, CDR2 YYNGEE, per germline. Trimming shortened V by 2 bases and J by 0 bases, and 17 bases separated the two germline ends. CDR3: CASSVANGGGLNTEAFF. The CDR3 DNA sequence: TGTGCCAGCAGCGTGGCCAATGGAGGGGGACTGAACACTGAAGCTTTCTTT.

This clonotype turned up a few times. The chain links TRBV7-2 to TRBJ2-3; 12 bases are a match to TRBD2. V dropped 6 bases and J dropped 3; count of bases not matched to a gene: 13. Per the germline V gene, CDR1 is SGHTA and CDR2 is FQGNSA. CDR3 length: 18 amino acids. The CDR3 DNA reads as TGTGCCAGCAGTCCAGTGGCTAGCGGGGGGGTAGATACAGATACGCAGTATTTT. Protein: CASSPVASGGVDTDTQYF.

The chain uses TRBV6-2 or TRBV6-3 and TRBJ1-4; TRBD1 is a possible D gene (5 bases). This CDR3 is built from 15 residues. CDR1 MNHEY and CDR2 SVGEGT come from the germline V gene. The V gene lost 4 bases and the J gene lost 5 bases, with 14 bases spanning the gap. CDR3 sequence reads: CASSFSRDPNEKLFF. CDR3 coding DNA: TGTGCCAGCAGTTTCAGCCGGGACCCCAATGAAAAACTGTTTTTT.

This clonotype was seen a handful of times. The rearrangement links TRBV12-3 or TRBV12-4 to TRBJ2-2, with TRBD1 matching 7 bases. The CDR3 runs 15 residues. Unmatched junction bases numbered 3, after V lost 4 bases and J lost 1 base. The CDR3 DNA sequence: TGTGCCAGCAGTTCCGGGACAGAGAACACCGGGGAGCTGTTTTTT. Protein: CASSSGTENTGELFF.

The chain couples TRBV2 to TRBJ2-5; possibly TRBD1 for D (6 bases). Trimming cost V 4 bases and J 1 base, with 10 bases left between them. The germline V gene has CDR1 SNHLY and CDR2 FYNNEI. This CDR3 has 14 amino acids. The CDR3 sequence is CASSGQAFQETQYF. In DNA, the CDR3 is TGTGCCAGCAGTGGACAGGCCTTCCAAGAGACCCAGTACTTC.

This clonotype was detected a few times. The CDR3, as DNA: TGTGCCAGCAGCTTGACAGGGTTATTTAATGAGCAGTACTTC. This gives the protein CASSLTGLFNEQYF. This chain uses TRBV9 with TRBJ2-7; the match to TRBD1 covers 7 bases. CDR3 length: 14 residues. The germline V gene has CDR1 SGDLS and CDR2 YYNGEE. Trimming cost V 4 bases and J 7 bases; bases outside gene matches: 11.

The chain combines TRBV28 with TRBJ2-5, with TRBD2 matching 9 bases. The CDR3 is 15 residues long. CDR1 MDHEN and CDR2 SYDVKM come from the germline V gene. V lost 3 bases, J lost 11 bases, and 13 bases stayed unmatched. The CDR3 region has the DNA TGTGCCAGCAGTTTCCCCGCGGGAGGGAACAATGAGCAGTACTTC. Translating it yields CASSFPAGGNNEQYF.

This rearrangement joins TRBV27 to TRBJ1-2; D gene unclear. CDR3 length: 14 residues. V was clipped by 6 bases and J by 4 bases, with 15 bases between them. Germline V gene sequence: CDR1 MNHEY, CDR2 SMNVEV (reference sequence). In nucleotides, the CDR3 is TGTGCCAGCAGAACCACGTCAGGAGCCTATGGCTACACCTTC. This codes for CASRTTSGAYGYTF.

The J gene is TRBJ2-3, the V gene TRBV5-1; D remains unclear. V was clipped by 4 bases and J by 1 base, with 13 bases between them. The germline gives CDR1 SGHRS, CDR2 YFSETQ. CDR3 length equals 15 residues. The CDR3 DNA follows: TGCGCCAGCAGCCCTGGATCCCCTGGCACAGATACGCAGTATTTT. Translation gives CASSPGSPGTDTQYF.

Turning to this clonotype: One end of the junction does not line up with germline, which may come from a read error. The V gene is TRBV9, the J gene TRBJ2-5; D possibly uses TRBD1 or TRBD2 (5 bases each). The CDR3 spans 13 residues. CDR1 and CDR2 from the germline V gene are SGDLS and YYNGEE. CDR3: CTSSDGTRETQYF. In nucleotides, the CDR3 is TGTACCAGCAGCGACGGGACCCGAGAGACCCAGTACTTC.

This clonotype was picked up a small number of times. The rearrangement uses TRBV3-1 and TRBJ1-2; a possible D gene is TRBD1 (5 bases). CDR1 LGHDT and CDR2 YNNKEL come from the germline V gene (reference sequence). V lost 4 bases to trimming and J lost 0 bases, with 12 bases between them. This CDR3 has 15 residues. CDR3 sequence: CASSRRDSSNYGYTF. Written as DNA, the CDR3 is TGTGCCAGCAGCCGACGAGACAGCTCTAACTATGGCTACACCTTC.

This clonotype appeared a few times. This chain joins TRBV6-5 and TRBJ1-1; D is perhaps TRBD1 (6 bases). The germline V gene has CDR1 MNHEY and CDR2 SVGAGI. The CDR3 is made up of 14 amino acids. V was shortened by 2 bases and J by 4 bases, with 11 bases between the two germline ends. For the CDR3, the DNA is TGTGCCAGCAGTTACGGGCAGGGGAGCACTGAAGCTTTCTTT. It is translated as CASSYGQGSTEAFF.